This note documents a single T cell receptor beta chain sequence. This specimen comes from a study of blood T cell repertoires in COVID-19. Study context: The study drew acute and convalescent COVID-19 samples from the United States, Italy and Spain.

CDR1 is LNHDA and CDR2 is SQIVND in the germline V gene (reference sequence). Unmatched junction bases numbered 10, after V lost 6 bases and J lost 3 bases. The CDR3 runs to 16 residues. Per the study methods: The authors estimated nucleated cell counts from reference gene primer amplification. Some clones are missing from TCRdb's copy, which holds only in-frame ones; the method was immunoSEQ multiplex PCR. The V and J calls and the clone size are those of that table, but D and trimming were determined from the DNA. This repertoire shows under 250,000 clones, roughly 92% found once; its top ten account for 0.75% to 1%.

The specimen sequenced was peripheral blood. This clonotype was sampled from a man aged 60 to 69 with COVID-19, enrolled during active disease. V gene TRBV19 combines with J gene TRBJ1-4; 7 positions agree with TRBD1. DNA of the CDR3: TGTGCCAGTAGGATCAAGTACAGGGGTGCTAATGAAAAACTGTTTTTT. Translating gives CASRIKYRGANEKLFF. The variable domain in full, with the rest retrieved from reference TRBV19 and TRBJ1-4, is DGGITQSPKYLFRKEGQNVTLSCEQNLNHDAMYWYRQDPGQGLRLIYYSQIVNDFQKGDIAEGYSVSREKKESFPLTVTSAQKNPTAFYLCASRIKYRGANEKLFFGSGTQLSVL.